This TCR beta chain derives from a study of cytomegalovirus exposure and HLA in healthy donors (dated by TCRdb to the late 2010s). With respect to the entire study: An earlier analysis of roughly 500 of the donors reported 250 to 300 Gb of sequence data and more than 90 million unique TCR beta sequences from about 179 million T cells. Roughly 300 gigabases of sequencing data and around 90 million unique TCR sequences made up an early release that covered approximately 620 HLA-typed donors. Of the 350 to 400 genotyped donors, 81% fell in the genetic ancestry cluster associated with self-reported Caucasian donors. The aim of the study was to test whether cataloging public T cell receptors could identify signatures of past pathogen exposure. The study used immunosequencing to profile the T cell repertoires of around 600 subjects and linked those repertoires to cytomegalovirus serostatus. Along with the roughly 670-subject first cohort, a separate validation cohort of over 90 different subjects was used. To predict cytomegalovirus infection status, the study combined high-throughput TCR immunosequencing, statistical association of individual TCRs with disease status, and machine learning. To study patterns of TCR occurrence, a later analysis re-analyzed previously published TCR beta repertoires from more than 550 donors and added high-resolution HLA genotyping. The later analysis used no new phenotypic data to find candidate immune exposures, relying instead on TCR beta sequences and their occurrence across donors. An earlier analysis of 587 of the donors used high-throughput TCR beta sequencing to judge whether each TCR beta V gene segment behaved as functional or pseudogenic. Donor age, sex, ethnicity and CMV serostatus were collected together with the repertoire data. A later genetic analysis used genome-wide SNP genotypes for about 55% of the 666 donors, treating that subset as a discovery cohort. Every repertoire in the discovery cohort had been generated on one and the same sequencing platform. HLA typing covered class I and class II loci at four-digit resolution. The number of typed donors differed by locus: roughly 629-630 for A, B, C, DRB1 and DQB1; 500 to 550 for DQA1; 606 for DPA1; and roughly 450 for DPB1. Roughly 5 DR-DQ haplotypes were handled as single units for association and clustering because linkage in the cohort was strong. On average, about 200,000 unique TCR beta nucleotide sequences were sequenced per donor among some 430 genotyped donors of the cohort, with around 19% of those sequences being non-productive. Beyond this particular receptor, the publication reports: A further reported finding was that TCR beta sequences accurately predicted the HLA-A and HLA-B alleles for most subjects in the first cohort. A later genetic analysis associated a missense DCLRE1C variant with V-gene and J-gene trimming of TCR beta chains, and an independent cohort replicated the association. Because counts were too low, 15 to 20 rarely observed V segments, including chromosome 9 orphons, were excluded from the earlier analysis of 500 to 700 of the donors. According to a later genetic analysis, donors in an Asian-associated ancestry cluster had fewer N-insertions in productive TCRs than the roughly 670-donor mean. Several of the top co-occurrence clusters appeared to be linked to parvovirus B19, influenza, CMV and Epstein-Barr virus, according to a later analysis. Some IMGT-functional V segments, including TRBV6-2 and TRBV6-3, could not be distinguished by the 87-base-pair reads and were therefore excluded. It was suggested by the authors that the approach could potentially be generalized to other disease states and immunological phenotypes. According to a later analysis, TCR association rates differed among HLA loci, with DRB1 alleles showing the most associated TCRs and HLA-C alleles showing the fewest. The cohort was sequenced for TCR beta chains only, and without alpha or paired-chain data the features that could be detected were limited. Correlated functional status among segregating V segments might be attributable to linkage disequilibrium, but an unknown experimental factor could not be ruled out. The classifier was reported to diagnose cytomegalovirus status with high specificity and sensitivity in both the original and validation cohorts. In a later analysis, most CMV-associated TCR beta chains were found to appear HLA-restricted, with HLA associations seemingly driven largely by CMV exposure. In the study, 150 to 200 TCR beta chains were listed as associated with cytomegalovirus. Broadly in line with IMGT annotations, most TCR beta V segments showed up in productive rearrangements about 87% or about 30% of the time in an earlier analysis of around 550 of the donors. At a false discovery rate of 0.05, a later analysis linked fewer than 20,000 TCR beta sequences to specific HLA alleles. The presence/absence analyses assumed that sequencing depth was roughly uniform across donors, and that assumption may not be true. When HLA alleles, especially DR and DQ, strongly co-occurred, attributing TCR associations to individual alleles was difficult. In vitro tests confirmed that a few of the cytomegalovirus-associated TCR beta chains recognize cytomegalovirus antigens. A cluster of highly shared sequence variants was judged likely to be a technical artifact of the sequencing pipeline. Immune exposure information for the cohort was limited to CMV serostatus. A later analysis found that HLA-associated TCR beta chains were more clonally expanded and had lower generation probabilities than equally common non-associated chains. HLA typing was unavailable for some donors at each locus, so association tests used only the typed subset. Across donors, most TCR sequences were observed very rarely, whereas some public TCRs were present in many individuals.

Counted from cysteine to phenylalanine, this CDR3 has 16 amino acids. The retained sequence is limited to the CDR3, 48 bases, with the frame set at the first base. CDR1 and CDR2 are drawn from the germline V gene: MDHEN, SYDVKM. Trimming accounts for 6 bases at V and 4 bases at J, while the number of junction bases matched to no gene is 10. Receptor amplification or capture employed the immunoSEQ multiplex PCR assay. The multiplex PCR relied on a mix of 60 forward primers for TCR Vbeta segments and 13 reverse primers for TCR Jbeta segments. The CDR3 region of rearranged TCR beta genes was amplified from genomic DNA with a multiplex PCR assay. Amplified TCR beta libraries were sequenced as 87-base-pair reads on the Illumina HiSeq System. As for the original processing: Across the 500 to 700 repertoires, a later analysis counted tens of millions of unique TCR beta chains, about 10 million of which were shared by at least two donors. Raw reads were error-corrected and collapsed into unique sequences with a nearest-neighbor algorithm that merged closely related sequences to remove PCR and sequencing errors. To assign V, D and J gene segments, CDR3 sequences were aligned to IMGT reference sequences. For a sequence to be retained, at least a six-nucleotide match to both a V gene segment and a J gene segment was required. A rearrangement was called productive if the CDR3 had no stop codons and remained in frame with V and J, and every other rearrangement was called non-productive. CDR3 was defined by IMGT convention, running from the second conserved V-encoded cysteine to the conserved J-encoded phenylalanine. The earlier analysis of about 620 of the donors excluded sequences that lacked an unambiguous match to a single V gene segment. In an earlier analysis of approximately 560 of the donors, a V segment was called functional when productive rearrangements were above 56.7%, and segregating when the standard deviation between donors exceeded 5%. A statistical classification framework was developed to diagnose cytomegalovirus status using the catalog of TCR beta chain sequences. A later analysis assigned V and J genes by comparing TCR nucleotide sequences with IMGT/GENE-DB human TR gene sequences. A later analysis assigned CDR3 sequences and most-parsimonious VDJ recombination scenarios with the TCRdist pipeline. In a later analysis, each TCR beta chain was defined by its CDR3 amino acid sequence together with its V-gene family, and reads lacking a unique V-gene family were excluded. A later analysis removed roughly 590 highly shared, low-generation-probability nucleotide sequences to deal with suspected cross-contamination and a sequencing artifact. A later analysis calculated a clonal expansion index for each public chain from normalized within-repertoire ranks of inferred template counts. Generation probabilities in a later analysis came from a VDJ recombination model fitted to out-of-frame rearrangements, and those results were checked against IGoR. In a later analysis, TCR-TCR, TCR-HLA and TCR-CMV co-occurrence was scored with hypergeometric tests, and a repertoire-size bias correction was applied to TCR pairs. False discovery rates were estimated in a later analysis by permuting HLA or CMV assignments 20 times. In a later analysis, co-occurring TCRs were grouped with DBSCAN, and TCRdist sequence similarity was added when clustering was performed within HLA-allele-positive subsets. Repertoires with fewer than 30,000 or more than 120,000 public chains, plus five repertoires with anomalous nucleotide sharing, were excluded from co-occurrence clustering. Held by TCRdb, this immuneACCESS table contains in-frame sequences only and omits some clones. Under half of the omission traces to an unresolved V gene where checked; the cause of the rest is unknown. That table supplies the V and J calls and clone size; D and trimming were determined from the DNA. The sample table holds under 130,000 clones, of which roughly three quarters were seen once. About a tenth of the sample is taken by the ten largest.

Comments on this clone: Its antigen is still unknown. Per-nucleotide qualities are absent, and no much larger clonotype sits a single base away.

The cohort consisted of more than 650 healthy bone marrow donors. At the time of sampling, all cohort members were nominally healthy, though unrecorded immune exposures were likely present. The donor was CMV seropositive and was included in the group of 270 or so seropositive cohort members. A peripheral blood sample was collected from each donor, and TCR beta sequencing was performed on peripheral blood mononuclear cells. Genomic DNA extraction from the blood cell samples was performed with the Qiagen DNeasy Blood Extraction Kit. Sequences were obtained from PBMCs. This clonotype originated in a man in his forties or fifties in good health and CMV-seropositive. The V gene is TRBV28 and the J gene is TRBJ1-5; the central 9 bases match TRBD1. The sequenced DNA is TGTGCCAGCAGACTGCGGGGACAGGGATCAAATCAGCCCCAGCATTTT. Protein translation: CASRLRGQGSNQPQHF. The entire variable domain, with the stretches around the CDR3 drawn from the reference TRBV28 and TRBJ1-5 proteins, is DVKVTQSSRYLVKRTGEKVFLECVQDMDHENMFWYRQDPGLGLRLIYFSYDVKMKEKGDIPEGYSVSREKKERFSLILESASTNQTSMYLCASRLRGQGSNQPQHFGDGTRLSIL.